The present T cell receptor beta chain was sequenced within a study of shared clonotypes between healthy human individuals. Study-level points and caveats: The study found about 4.6% of naive CD4 clonotypes shared across several donors. Lower generation probabilities were found for non-shared clonotypes than for those shared by all four donors.

This was a deep-level run. The protocol was immunoSEQ multiplex PCR, while the TCRdb copy is restricted to in-frame clones and leaves out a portion. The sample lists about 2,100,000 clones; about 93% were seen once. Terminally differentiated effector memory CD45RA+ cells were left out of the naive CD8 fraction, which was CD45RO-negative and positively selected for CCR7. All of the donors resided in Nashville, Tennessee, and each was a Caucasian adult. The CDR3 spans 16 residues. CDR1 and CDR2 from the germline V gene are SGHTA and FQGNSA. The V and J ends lost 5 bases and 0 bases respectively, with 15 bases between them. About this clone: The antigen remains unidentified.

Sequencing was carried out using naive CD8+ T cells from PBMCs. This clonotype was obtained from a man between 18 and 35 years old in good health. Some clones in this sample may be carry-over from other donors' samples. V gene TRBV7-2 combines with J gene TRBJ2-3; unclear D gene. CDR3: CASSPYGITSTDTQYF. In DNA form, the CDR3 reads TGTGCCAGCAGCCCCTATGGGATTACTAGCACAGATACGCAGTATTTT. Using reference TRBV7-2 and TRBJ2-3 for the parts outside the CDR3, the full variable domain is GAGVSQSPSNKVTEKGKDVELRCDPISGHTALYWYRQSLGQGLEFLIYFQGNSAPDKSGLPSDRFSAERTGGSVSTLTIQRTQQEDSAVYLCASSPYGITSTDTQYFGPGTRLTVL.